Listed below are T cell receptor beta chains from one sample, sequenced in a study of blood T cell repertoires in COVID-19. Assay: immunoSEQ multiplex PCR; the TCRdb copy retains only in-frame clones and omits some. The table records more than 200,000 clones, approximately 86% of them present only once. The sequencing sample was made of peripheral blood. The receptors were gathered from a human donor in a cohort sampled during active COVID-19. CDR3s include the opening cysteine and the closing phenylalanine or tryptophan. A D gene is named only where the DNA matches it firmly. Clone size is given for some rows only: seen once, a few or many times, or a class if the clone is expanded.

NA	TRBV4-3	NA	TRBJ2-1	17	CASSQDRWRRSYNEQFF	TGCGCCAGCAGCCAAGATCGATGGAGAAGGAGCTACAATGAGCAGTTCTTC
NA	TRBV9	TRBD2	TRBJ2-7	16	CASSPRGLAGAYEQYF	TGTGCCAGCAGCCCGCGGGGACTAGCGGGAGCCTACGAGCAGTACTTC
NA	TRBV10-3	TRBD1	TRBJ2-7	13	CAIGQGQVYEQYF	TGTGCCATAGGACAGGGGCAGGTGTACGAGCAGTACTTC
NA	TRBV30	TRBD2	TRBJ2-3	15	CAWSVRRGGPDTQYF	TGTGCCTGGAGTGTAAGGCGGGGGGGCCCAGATACGCAGTATTTT
NA	TRBV14	NA	TRBJ1-1	13	CASSAGGNTEAFF	TGTGCCAGCAGCGCCGGGGGGAACACTGAAGCTTTCTTT
NA	TRBV27	NA	TRBJ1-5	14	CASSFRGEGQPQHF	TGTGCCAGCAGTTTCAGGGGTGAAGGTCAGCCCCAGCATTTT
NA	TRBV4-1	TRBD1	TRBJ1-2	12	CASSATGYGYTF	TGCGCCAGCAGTGCGACAGGGTACGGCTACACCTTC
NA	TRBV7-9	NA	TRBJ1-4	14	CASRPGSSYEKLFF	TGTGCCAGCAGGCCGGGATCCTCCTATGAAAAACTGTTTTTT
NA	TRBV7-6	NA	TRBJ2-3	16	CASSLNGPGDTDTQYF	TGTGCCAGCAGCTTAAACGGGCCAGGGGACACAGATACGCAGTATTTT
once	TRBV28	TRBD1	TRBJ2-3	16	CASTLPDRDATDTQYF	TGTGCCAGCACTTTACCGGACAGGGACGCAACAGATACGCAGTATTTT
NA	TRBV18	NA	TRBJ2-3	12	CASSSRGDTQYF	TGTGCCAGCTCATCCAGGGGAGATACGCAGTATTTT
NA	TRBV28	NA	TRBJ1-2	13	CASSPHFTYGYTF	TGTGCCAGCAGCCCACATTTTACCTATGGCTACACCTTC
NA	TRBV15	NA	TRBJ1-5	16	CATSRVGTPRNQPQHF	TGTGCCACCAGCAGAGTGGGGACACCGCGCAATCAGCCCCAGCATTTT
NA	TRBV7-2	TRBD1	TRBJ1-2	15	CASSLRDRTNYGYTF	TGTGCCAGCAGCTTAAGGGACAGGACTAACTATGGCTACACCTTC
NA	TRBV19	TRBD1	TRBJ1-5	14	CASSDRGTNQPQHF	TGTGCCAGTAGTGACAGGGGCACTAATCAGCCCCAGCATTTT